This T cell receptor (beta chain) stems from a study of blood T cell repertoires in COVID-19. At the level of the study: Researchers got acute and convalescent COVID-19 samples from the United States, Italy and Spain.

Methods used by the authors: Reference gene primer amplification gave nucleated cell count estimates. The table came from immunoSEQ multiplex PCR; TCRdb's copy has only in-frame clones and leaves some out. V, J and clone size derive from that table, while D and trimming were established from the DNA sequence. Of about 190,000 clones in the sample, around 78% are singletons; the top ten hold 2.5% to 3%. Sequencing was performed on peripheral blood. This sequence was found in a woman of 80 years or more with active or convalescent COVID-19.

The CDR3 DNA follows: TGTGCCAGCAGTTTATCTTCGGGGGGAGGTATCGGTCAGTCTCGCTATGGCTACACCTTC. As protein: CASSLSSGGGIGQSRYGYTF. The chain combines TRBV27 with TRBJ1-2, with D possibly being TRBD1 (5 bases). The CDR3 is 20 amino acids. CDR1 and CDR2 from the germline V gene are MNHEY and SMNVEV (reference sequence). V gave up 0 bases and J gave up 4 bases, with 27 bases separating them.